The clone carrying this T cell receptor (beta chain) was seen many times. What it binds is not known. These data come from a study of T cells in Graves' hyperthyroidism and ophthalmopathy. Investigators excluded patients with uncontrolled infection, other autoimmune disease, pregnancy or lactation. Drawn at first hyperthyroidism diagnosis, the blood sample preceded any ophthalmopathy symptoms. Trimming took off 1 base at V and 6 bases at J, with 12 bases between the two ends. Germline-derived CDR1 and CDR2 are SGHAT and FQNNGV. There are 14 residues in the CDR3. Study outcomes and limitations: The model's output predicted ophthalmopathy at a median of roughly 6 months prior to onset. Expanded thyroid clonotypes (above 0.001) were mostly also found in blood.

Amplification targeted TCR beta CDR3 regions from RNA transcripts. A set of HTBI primers served as the primers for a first-round RT-PCR of the TCR CDR3. MiXCR, applied by TCRdb to the multiplex PCR reads, yields one record per CDR3 protein. The sample records around 300,000 distinct CDR3 sequences, about 25% being singletons. The chain employs TRBV11-2 and TRBJ2-5; possibly TRBD1 for D (6 bases). The sequence was collected from a man aged 40-49 years with Graves' hyperthyroidism that later progressed to Graves' ophthalmopathy. The sequenced sample was blood. The CDR3 DNA sequence: TGTGCCAGCAGCTTAGTTCAGGGGATCCAGACCCAGTACTTC. Residues: CASSLVQGIQTQYF.